This is a list of T cell receptor beta chains from one sample in a study of cytomegalovirus exposure and HLA in healthy donors. Assay used: immunoSEQ multiplex PCR; TCRdb lists only in-frame clones, some missing. The sample includes about 150,000 clones, more than 60% of them seen just once. What was sequenced was PBMCs. The receptors were sampled from a woman between 40 and 55 years old in good health and CMV-seronegative. Each CDR3 is given without its conserved first and last residue. Fields, in order: J gene, V gene, D gene, CDR3 protein. D genes are given only for firm matches.

>TRBJ1-1|TRBV7-9|NA
ASRTGEGAAF
>TRBJ1-1|TRBV6-1|NA
ASNESRRGAF
>TRBJ2-1|TRBV7-7|NA
ASSLYPPGLSSYNEQF
>TRBJ1-1|TRBV13|NA
ASSISGTMNTEAF
>TRBJ2-1|TRBV4-1|TRBD2
ASSHRGTSGIRNEQF
>TRBJ2-7|TRBV28|NA
ASSLSRSSYEQY
>TRBJ2-5|TRBV6-6|TRBD2
ASSSELAVETQY
>TRBJ1-1|TRBV19|NA
ASSSDRLNTEAF
>TRBJ2-7|TRBV5-1|TRBD2
ASSPTPSGGDYEQY
>TRBJ2-7|TRBV19|NA
ASSIKGGPSYEQY
>TRBJ1-2|TRBV2|NA
ASSEAPNRGYGYT
>TRBJ2-7|TRBV27|TRBD1
ASSLRGQGYYEQY
>NA|TRBV6-5|NA
ASSSGHPYEQY
>TRBJ2-1|TRBV19|TRBD2
ASSIGGDTYNEQF
>TRBJ1-5|TRBV4-2|TRBD1
ASSPRDSHQPQH
>TRBJ1-4|TRBV5-1|NA
ASRSGGEWEKLF
>TRBJ2-3|TRBV10-1|NA
ASSDSGRGDTQY
>TRBJ1-2|TRBV7-2|TRBD1
ASSFDVRTGEVRGYT
>TRBJ1-1|TRBV10-3|TRBD1
ATYPGQVITEAF
>TRBJ1-1|TRBV6-6|NA
ASRPTTGNTEAF
>TRBJ1-5|TRBV6-1|NA
ASSEAYREPQH
>TRBJ2-1|TRBV29-1|NA
SVLNNEQF
>TRBJ2-7|TRBV5-5|NA
ASSLGSGTYEQY
>TRBJ2-7|TRBV5-4|NA
ASSLWLADEQY
>TRBJ1-5|TRBV28|TRBD1
ASRQGVVNQPQH
>TRBJ1-2|TRBV7-9|NA
ASSFLGGYT
>TRBJ1-4|TRBV7-9|NA
ASSPGTLNEKLF
>TRBJ2-7|TRBV10-2|TRBD1
ASSEGRGREQY
>TRBJ1-2|TRBV4-1|NA
ASSQASDRANYGYT
>TRBJ1-2|TRBV6-6|TRBD1
ASSGTVPEGYGYT
>TRBJ1-2|TRBV2|TRBD1
ASSAGQGIIGYT
>TRBJ1-5|TRBV27|TRBD1
ASSFGRGQPQH
>TRBJ1-2|TRBV27|NA
ASSAEGRGNYGYT
>TRBJ1-5|TRBV6-6|NA
ASSPSGGTDQPQH
>TRBJ2-7|TRBV6-5|NA
ASTPIGFPYEQY
>TRBJ2-2|TRBV15|TRBD1
ATSIQGDTGELF
>TRBJ1-5|TRBV10-2|TRBD1
ASSTGDGNQPQH
>TRBJ2-3|TRBV7-9|NA
ASSFTGDTQY
>TRBJ1-1|TRBV5-4|NA
ASSLGGKTEAF
>TRBJ1-4|TRBV19|NA
ASSLVGQGPNEKLF
>TRBJ2-7|TRBV6-5|NA
ASSYGSPEVAYEQY
>TRBJ1-3|TRBV6-4|NA
ASSDPPGNVAGDSGNTIY
>TRBJ2-2|TRBV2|TRBD2
ASRERDAYTGELF
>TRBJ2-7|TRBV7-9|TRBD1
ASSLYGTGSSYEQY
>TRBJ1-4|TRBV27|NA
ASSLGRVNEKLF